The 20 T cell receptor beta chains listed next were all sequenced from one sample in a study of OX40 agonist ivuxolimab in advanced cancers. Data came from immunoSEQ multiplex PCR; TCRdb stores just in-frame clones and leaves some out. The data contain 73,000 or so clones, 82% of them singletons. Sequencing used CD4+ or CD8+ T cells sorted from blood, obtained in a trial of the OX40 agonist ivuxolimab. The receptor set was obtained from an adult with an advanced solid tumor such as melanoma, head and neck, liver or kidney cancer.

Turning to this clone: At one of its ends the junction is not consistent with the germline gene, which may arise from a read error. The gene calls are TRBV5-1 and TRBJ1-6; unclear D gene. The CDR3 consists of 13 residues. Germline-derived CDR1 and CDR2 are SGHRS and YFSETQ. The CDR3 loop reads CASSLAHNSPLHF. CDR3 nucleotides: TGTGCCAGCAGCTTGGCCCATAATTCACCCCTCCACTTT.

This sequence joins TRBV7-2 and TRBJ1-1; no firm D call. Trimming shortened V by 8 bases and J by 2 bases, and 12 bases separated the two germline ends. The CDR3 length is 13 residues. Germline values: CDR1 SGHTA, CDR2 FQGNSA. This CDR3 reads CASSPNGNTEAFF. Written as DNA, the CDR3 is TGTGCCAGCTCACCGAACGGTAACACTGAAGCTTTCTTT.

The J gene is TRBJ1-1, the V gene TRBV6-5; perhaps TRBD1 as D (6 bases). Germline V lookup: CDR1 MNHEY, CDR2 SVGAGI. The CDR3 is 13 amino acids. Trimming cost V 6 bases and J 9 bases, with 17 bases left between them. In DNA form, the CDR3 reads TGTGCCAGCAGCCCGAGGGACATCTTTCAAGCTTTCTTT. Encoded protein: CASSPRDIFQAFF.

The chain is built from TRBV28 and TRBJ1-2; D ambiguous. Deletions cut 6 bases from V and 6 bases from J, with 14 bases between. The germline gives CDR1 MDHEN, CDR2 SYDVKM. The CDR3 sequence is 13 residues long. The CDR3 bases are TGTGCCAGCAGAGGATTCCGCGCAAATGGCTACACCTTC. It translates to CASRGFRANGYTF.

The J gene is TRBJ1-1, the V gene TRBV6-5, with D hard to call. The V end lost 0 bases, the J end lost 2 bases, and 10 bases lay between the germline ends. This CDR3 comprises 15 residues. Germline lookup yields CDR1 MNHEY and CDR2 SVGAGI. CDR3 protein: CASSYSVGANTEAFF. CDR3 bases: TGTGCCAGCAGTTACTCCGTTGGAGCCAACACTGAAGCTTTCTTT.

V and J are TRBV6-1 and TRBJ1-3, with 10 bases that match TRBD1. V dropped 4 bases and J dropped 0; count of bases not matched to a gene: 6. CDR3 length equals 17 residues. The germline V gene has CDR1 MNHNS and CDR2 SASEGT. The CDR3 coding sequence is TGTGCCAGCAGTGGACAGGGGGCGATACTCTCTGGAAACACCATATATTTT. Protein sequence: CASSGQGAILSGNTIYF.

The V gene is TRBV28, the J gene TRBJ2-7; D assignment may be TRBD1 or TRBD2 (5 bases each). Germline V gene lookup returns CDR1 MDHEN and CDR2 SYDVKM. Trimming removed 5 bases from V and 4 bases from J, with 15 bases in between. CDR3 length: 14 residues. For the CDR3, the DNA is TGTGCCAGCAGTGCCCCGGCAGGGAGATACGAGCAGTACTTC. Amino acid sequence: CASSAPAGRYEQYF.

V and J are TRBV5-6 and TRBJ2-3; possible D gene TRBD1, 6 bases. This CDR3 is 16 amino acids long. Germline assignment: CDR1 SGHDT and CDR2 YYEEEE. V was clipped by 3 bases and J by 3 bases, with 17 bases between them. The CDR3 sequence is CASSSLGGWSTDTQYF. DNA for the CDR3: TGTGCCAGCAGCTCTCTAGGGGGATGGTCAACAGATACGCAGTATTTT.

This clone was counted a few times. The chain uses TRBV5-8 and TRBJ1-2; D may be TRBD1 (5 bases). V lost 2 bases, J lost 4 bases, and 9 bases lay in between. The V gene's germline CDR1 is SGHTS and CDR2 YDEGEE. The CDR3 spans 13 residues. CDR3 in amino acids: CASSFRGGYGYTF. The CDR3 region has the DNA TGTGCCAGCAGCTTTAGGGGTGGCTATGGCTACACCTTC.

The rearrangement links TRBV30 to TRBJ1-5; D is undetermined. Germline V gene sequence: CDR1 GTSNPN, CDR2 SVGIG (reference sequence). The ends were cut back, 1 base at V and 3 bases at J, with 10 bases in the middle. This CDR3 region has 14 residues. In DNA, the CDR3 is TGTGCCTGGAGTGCTAGGGTTCTCAATCAGCCCCAGCATTTT. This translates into CAWSARVLNQPQHF.

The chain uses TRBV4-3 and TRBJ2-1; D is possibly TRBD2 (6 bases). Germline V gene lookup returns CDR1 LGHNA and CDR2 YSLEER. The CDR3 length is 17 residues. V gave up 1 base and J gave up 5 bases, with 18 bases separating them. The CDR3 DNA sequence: TGCGCCAGCAGCCAAGGACTGACTAAGCGGGTAGACAATGAGCAGTTCTTC. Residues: CASSQGLTKRVDNEQFF.

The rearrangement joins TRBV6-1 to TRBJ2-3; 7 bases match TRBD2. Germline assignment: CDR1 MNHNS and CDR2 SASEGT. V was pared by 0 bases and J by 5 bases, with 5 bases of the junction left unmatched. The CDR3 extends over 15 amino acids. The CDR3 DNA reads TGTGCCAGCAGTGAAGCGGGGGGGTTGCAAGATACGCAGTATTTT. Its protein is CASSEAGGLQDTQYF.

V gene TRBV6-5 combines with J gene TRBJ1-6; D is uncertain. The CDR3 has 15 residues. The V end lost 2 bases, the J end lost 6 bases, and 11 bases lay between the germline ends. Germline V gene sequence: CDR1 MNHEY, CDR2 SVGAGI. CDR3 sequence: CASSYVATFNSPLHF. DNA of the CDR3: TGTGCCAGCAGTTACGTCGCGACATTTAATTCACCCCTCCACTTT.

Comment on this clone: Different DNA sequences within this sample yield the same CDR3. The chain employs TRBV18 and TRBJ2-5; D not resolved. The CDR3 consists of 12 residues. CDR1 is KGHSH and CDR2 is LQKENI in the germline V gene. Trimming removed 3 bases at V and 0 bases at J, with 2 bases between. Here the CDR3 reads CASSPNQETQYF. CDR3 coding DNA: TGTGCCAGCTCACCCAACCAAGAGACCCAGTACTTC.

The CDR3 DNA reads as TGTGCCAGCTCACCGACAGGGAAGGACAACTATGGCTACACCTTC. Encoded protein: CASSPTGKDNYGYTF. The V gene is TRBV18, the J gene TRBJ1-2, with 7 bases lining up with TRBD1. Germline assignment: CDR1 KGHSH and CDR2 LQKENI. V shed 3 bases, J shed 2 bases, and the junction held 6 bases outside the gene matches. This CDR3 has 15 amino acids.

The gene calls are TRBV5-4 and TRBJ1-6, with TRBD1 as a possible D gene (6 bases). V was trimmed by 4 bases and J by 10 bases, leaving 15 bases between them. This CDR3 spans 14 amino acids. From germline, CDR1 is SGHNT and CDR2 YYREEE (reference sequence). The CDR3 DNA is TGTGCCAGCAGCCTAAGACAGGCTGGGTCACCCCTCCACTTT. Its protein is CASSLRQAGSPLHF.

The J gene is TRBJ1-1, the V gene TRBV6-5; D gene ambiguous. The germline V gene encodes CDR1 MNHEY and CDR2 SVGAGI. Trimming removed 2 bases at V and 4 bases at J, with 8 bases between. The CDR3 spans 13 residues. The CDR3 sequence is CASSYAVSTEAFF. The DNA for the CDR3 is TGTGCCAGCAGTTACGCAGTTTCCACTGAAGCTTTCTTT.

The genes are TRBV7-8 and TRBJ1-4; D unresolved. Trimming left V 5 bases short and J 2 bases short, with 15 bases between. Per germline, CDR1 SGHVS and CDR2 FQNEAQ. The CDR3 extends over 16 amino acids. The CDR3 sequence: CASSEQLVGTNEKLFF. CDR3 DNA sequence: TGTGCCAGCAGCGAGCAGTTGGTGGGGACTAATGAAAAACTGTTTTTT.

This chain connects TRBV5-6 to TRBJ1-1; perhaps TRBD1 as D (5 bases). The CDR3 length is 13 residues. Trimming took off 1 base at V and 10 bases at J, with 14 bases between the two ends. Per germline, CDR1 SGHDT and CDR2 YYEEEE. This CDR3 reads CASSLLRGDAAFF. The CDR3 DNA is TGTGCCAGCAGCTTGTTAAGGGGCGATGCAGCTTTCTTT. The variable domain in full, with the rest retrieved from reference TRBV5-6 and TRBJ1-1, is DAGVTQSPTHLIKTRGQQVTLRCSPKSGHDTVSWYQQALGQGPQFIFQYYEEEERQRGNFPDRFSGHQFPNYSSELNVNALLLGDSALYLCASSLLRGDAAFFGQGTRLTVV.

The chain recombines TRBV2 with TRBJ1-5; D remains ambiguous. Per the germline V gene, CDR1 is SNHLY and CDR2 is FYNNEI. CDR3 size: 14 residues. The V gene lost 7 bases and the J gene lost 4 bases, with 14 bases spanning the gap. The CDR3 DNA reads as TGTGCCAGCATGAAGAGCGGCGTTAATCAGCCCCAGCATTTT. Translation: CASMKSGVNQPQHF. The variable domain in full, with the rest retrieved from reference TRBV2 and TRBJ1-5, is EPEVTQTPSHQVTQMGQEVILRCVPISNHLYFYWYRQILGQKVEFLVSFYNNEISEKSEIFDDQFSVERPDGSNFTLKIRSTKLEDSAMYFCASMKSGVNQPQHFGDGTRLSIL.